This TCR beta chain was sequenced during a study of T-cell memory formation after mild COVID-19. In the study overall: The TCR clusters were mostly specific to one donor. Points from the study as a whole: Memory cells collected pre-infection included some clones that later responded, suggesting cross-reactive memory joined. A second wave expanding day 15 to 37 was CD4+-biased; contracting clones were balanced.

TCRdb fed the 5' RACE reads into MiXCR, producing one record per CDR3 protein. The sample lists almost 250,000 distinct CDR3 sequences; about 16% were seen once. J gave up 10 bases and V 5 bases, and 16 bases lay outside the gene matches. CDR1 and CDR2 (germline): MNHEY, SMNVEV (reference sequence). The CDR3 sequence is 15 residues long. This clonotype occurred many times. What it binds is not known. This TCR derives from an adult woman who had mild COVID-19 (a few samples of this study predate the infection). Cell type and time point are not known. Sequencing was done on a sample of PBMCs or a T cell subset sorted from them (not recorded which). The J gene is TRBJ1-1, the V gene TRBV27, with 7 bases matching TRBD1. DNA of the CDR3: TGTGCCAGCAGTCCCGCCCAACCTACAGGGGCGCGAGCTTTCTTT. Translating it yields CASSPAQPTGARAFF.